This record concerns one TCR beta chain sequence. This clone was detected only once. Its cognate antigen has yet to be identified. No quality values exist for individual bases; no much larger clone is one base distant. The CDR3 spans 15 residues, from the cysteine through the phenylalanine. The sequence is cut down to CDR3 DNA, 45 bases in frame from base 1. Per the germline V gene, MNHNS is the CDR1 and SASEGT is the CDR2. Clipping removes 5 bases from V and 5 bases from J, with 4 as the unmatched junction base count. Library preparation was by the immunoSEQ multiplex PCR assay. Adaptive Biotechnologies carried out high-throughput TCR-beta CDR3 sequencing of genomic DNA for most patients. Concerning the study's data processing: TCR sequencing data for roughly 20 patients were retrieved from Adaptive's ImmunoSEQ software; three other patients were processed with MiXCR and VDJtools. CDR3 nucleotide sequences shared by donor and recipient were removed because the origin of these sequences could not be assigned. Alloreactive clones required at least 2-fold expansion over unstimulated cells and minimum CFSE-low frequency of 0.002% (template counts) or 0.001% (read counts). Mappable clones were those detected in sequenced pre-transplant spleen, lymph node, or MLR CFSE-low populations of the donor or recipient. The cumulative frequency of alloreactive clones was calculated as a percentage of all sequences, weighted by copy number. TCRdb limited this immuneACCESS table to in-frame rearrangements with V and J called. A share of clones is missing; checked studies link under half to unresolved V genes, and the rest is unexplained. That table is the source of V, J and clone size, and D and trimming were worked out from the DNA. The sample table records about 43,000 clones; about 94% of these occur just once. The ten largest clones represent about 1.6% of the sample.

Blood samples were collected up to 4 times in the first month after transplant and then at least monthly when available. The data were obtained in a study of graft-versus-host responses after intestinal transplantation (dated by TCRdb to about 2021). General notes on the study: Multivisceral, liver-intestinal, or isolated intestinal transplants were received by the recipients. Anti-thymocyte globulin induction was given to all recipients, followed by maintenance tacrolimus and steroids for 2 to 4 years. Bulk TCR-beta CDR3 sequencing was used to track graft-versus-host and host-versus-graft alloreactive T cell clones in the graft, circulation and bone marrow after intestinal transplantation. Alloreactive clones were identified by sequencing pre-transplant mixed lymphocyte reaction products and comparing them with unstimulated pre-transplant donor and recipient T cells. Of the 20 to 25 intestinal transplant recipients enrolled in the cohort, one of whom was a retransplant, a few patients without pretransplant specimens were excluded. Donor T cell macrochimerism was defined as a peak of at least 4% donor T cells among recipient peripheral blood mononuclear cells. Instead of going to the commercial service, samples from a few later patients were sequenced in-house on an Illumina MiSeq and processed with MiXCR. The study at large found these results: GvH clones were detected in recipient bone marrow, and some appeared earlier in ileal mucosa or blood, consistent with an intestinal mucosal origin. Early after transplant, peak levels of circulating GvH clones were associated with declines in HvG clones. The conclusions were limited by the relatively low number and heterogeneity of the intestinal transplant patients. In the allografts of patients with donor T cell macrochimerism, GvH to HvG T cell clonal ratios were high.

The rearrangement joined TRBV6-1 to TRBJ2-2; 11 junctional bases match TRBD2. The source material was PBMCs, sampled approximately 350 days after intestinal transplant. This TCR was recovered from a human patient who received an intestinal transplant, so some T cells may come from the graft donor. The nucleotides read TGTGCCAGCAGTCCTTTAGCGGGGGGGACCGGGGAGCTGTTTTTT. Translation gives CASSPLAGGTGELFF.